What follows are 10 T cell receptor beta chains derived from one specimen sequenced in a study of Graves' ophthalmopathy and Graves' hyperthyroidism. Amplification of TCR beta CDR3 regions used RNA transcripts. HTBI primers primed a first-round RT-PCR, and a second-round multiplex PCR followed. TCRdb recomputed calls from the multiplex PCR reads with MiXCR, one row per CDR3 protein. The sample has approximately 1.2 million distinct CDR3 sequences; 35% to 40% are singletons. The specimen was peripheral blood or thyroid tissue (not recorded which). The receptors derive from an adult man with Graves' hyperthyroidism.

The genes are TRBV19 and TRBJ2-2; 7 bases are a match to TRBD1. The germline V gene has CDR1 LNHDA and CDR2 SQIVND (reference sequence). V dropped 7 bases and J dropped 7; count of bases not matched to a gene: 9. The CDR3 has 14 amino acids. The CDR3 region is CASKQGPGGGELFF. In DNA, the CDR3 is TGTGCCAGTAAACAGGGGCCGGGCGGCGGGGAGCTGTTTTTT. Drawing the rest from reference TRBV19 and TRBJ2-2, the complete variable domain is DGGITQSPKYLFRKEGQNVTLSCEQNLNHDAMYWYRQDPGQGLRLIYYSQIVNDFQKGDIAEGYSVSREKKESFPLTVTSAQKNPTAFYLCASKQGPGGGELFFGEGSRLTVL.

V usage is TRBV19 and J usage is TRBJ2-2; D call uncertain. The germline V gene encodes CDR1 LNHDA and CDR2 SQIVND (reference sequence). This CDR3 is built from 14 residues. With 7 bases removed from V and 1 base from J, the gap between germline ends came to 10 bases. The CDR3 bases are TGTGCCAGTACGAACGCGGAGAACACCGGGGAGCTGTTTTTT. Translation gives CASTNAENTGELFF.

In this sample, this clonotype turned up a few times. This chain connects TRBV7-3 to TRBJ2-5; 14 bases match TRBD2. J lost 5 bases, V lost 6 bases, and 8 bases had no gene match. CDR3 length: 16 amino acids. The germline V gene encodes CDR1 SGHTA and CDR2 FQGTGA. Here the CDR3 DNA reads TGTGCCAGCAGTATGGGACTAGCGGGAGTTGGTGAGACCCAGTACTTC. This gives the protein CASSMGLAGVGETQYF.

About this clonotype itself: An end of the junction differs from the germline gene, which may be a read error. The genes are TRBV10-1 and TRBJ2-7; D call uncertain. This CDR3 spans 15 amino acids. CDR1 is WNHNN and CDR2 is SYGVQD in the germline V gene (reference sequence). The CDR3 loop reads CASSLSLAASYEQYF. For the CDR3, the DNA is TGTGCCAGCAGTTTAAGTTTGGCGGCCTCCTACGAGCAGTACTTC.

This clonotype was recorded many times. The chain recombines TRBV12-3 or TRBV12-4 with TRBJ1-5, with 7 positions matching TRBD1. V was pared by 4 bases and J by 1 base, with 13 bases of the junction left unmatched. The CDR3 totals 18 residues. CDR3 in DNA: TGTGCCAGCAGTTCCACGACAGGGCGCACGGGGAGCAATCAGCCCCAGCATTTT. This gives the protein CASSSTTGRTGSNQPQHF.

Comments on this clonotype: The junction departs from the called germline gene at one end, perhaps through a read error. The J gene is TRBJ2-7, the V gene TRBV20-1; possibly TRBD1 for D (6 bases). Germline CDR1 and CDR2: DFQATT and SNEGSKA (reference sequence). CDR3 length: 13 residues. In nucleotides, the CDR3 is TGCAGTGCTAGAACGAGGGGGAACGGGGAGCTGTACTTC. This translates into CSARTRGNGELYF.

In this sample, this clonotype turned up many times. The chain recombines TRBV2 with TRBJ2-6; D is uncertain. This CDR3 spans 14 amino acids. Trimming shortened V by 5 bases and J by 1 base, and 6 bases separated the two germline ends. Germline V CDR1 and CDR2: SNHLY, FYNNEI. The CDR3 nucleotides are TGTGCCAGCAGTCGAATTTCTGGGGCCAACGTCCTGACTTTC. This encodes CASSRISGANVLTF. Looking up the rest from reference TRBV2 and TRBJ2-6 gives the full variable domain: EPEVTQTPSHQVTQMGQEVILRCVPISNHLYFYWYRQILGQKVEFLVSFYNNEISEKSEIFDDQFSVERPDGSNFTLKIRSTKLEDSAMYFCASSRISGANVLTFGAGSRLTVL.

V and J are TRBV7-2 and TRBJ2-7; possibly TRBD2 for D (5 bases). In germline, CDR1 is SGHTA, CDR2 FQGNSA. Between the trimmed V and J ends, which lost 1 base and 3 bases, there was a span of 22 bases. The CDR3 runs 18 residues. CDR3 sequence (DNA): TGTGCCAGCAGCTTAGATGTGGACCGGGGAGTTCGCCTCTACGAGCAGTACTTC. Residues: CASSLDVDRGVRLYEQYF. The variable domain in full, with the rest retrieved from reference TRBV7-2 and TRBJ2-7, is GAGVSQSPSNKVTEKGKDVELRCDPISGHTALYWYRQSLGQGLEFLIYFQGNSAPDKSGLPSDRFSAERTGGSVSTLTIQRTQQEDSAVYLCASSLDVDRGVRLYEQYFGPGTRLTVT.

The gene calls are TRBV10-3 and TRBJ2-5; 8 bases align to TRBD1. The CDR3 is 19 amino acids. Germline V gene sequence: CDR1 ENHRY, CDR2 SYGVKD. V dropped 0 bases and J dropped 4; count of bases not matched to a gene: 16. The CDR3 region is CAISESVARRDRTGETQYF. In DNA, the CDR3 is TGTGCCATCAGTGAGTCTGTGGCACGCCGGGACAGGACAGGAGAGACCCAGTACTTC.

To note about this clonotype: The CDR3 does not end in the conserved phenylalanine or tryptophan, so this is likely a read error. The limits of the CDR3 on the DNA are not certain, so only TCRdb's listed CDR3 is given. V is TRBV7-9 and J is TRBJ1-2. The CDR3 extends over 9 residues, inclusive of both ends. Germline loops: CDR1 SEHNR, CDR2 FQNEAQ (reference sequence). The CDR3 sequence: CASSSDSMG.